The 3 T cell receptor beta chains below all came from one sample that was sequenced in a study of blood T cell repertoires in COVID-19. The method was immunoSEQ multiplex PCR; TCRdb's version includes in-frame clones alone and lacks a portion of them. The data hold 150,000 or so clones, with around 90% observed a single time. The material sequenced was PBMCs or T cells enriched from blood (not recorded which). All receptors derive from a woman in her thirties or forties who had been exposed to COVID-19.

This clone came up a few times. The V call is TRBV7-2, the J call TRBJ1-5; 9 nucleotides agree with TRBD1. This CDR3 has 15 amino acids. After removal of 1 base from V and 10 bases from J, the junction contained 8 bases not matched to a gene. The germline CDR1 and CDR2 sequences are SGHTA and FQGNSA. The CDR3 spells CASSLERDRVHPQHF. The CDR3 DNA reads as TGTGCCAGCAGCTTAGAAAGGGACAGGGTTCACCCCCAGCATTTT. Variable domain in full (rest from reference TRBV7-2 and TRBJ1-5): GAGVSQSPSNKVTEKGKDVELRCDPISGHTALYWYRQSLGQGLEFLIYFQGNSAPDKSGLPSDRFSAERTGGSVSTLTIQRTQQEDSAVYLCASSLERDRVHPQHFGDGTRLSIL.

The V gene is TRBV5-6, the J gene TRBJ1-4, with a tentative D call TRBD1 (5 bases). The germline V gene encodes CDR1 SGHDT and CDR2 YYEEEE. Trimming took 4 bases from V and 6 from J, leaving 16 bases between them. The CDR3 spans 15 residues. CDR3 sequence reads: CASSLIGVVDEKLFF. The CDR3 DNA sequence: TGTGCCAGCAGCCTGATAGGGGTTGTAGATGAAAAACTGTTTTTT. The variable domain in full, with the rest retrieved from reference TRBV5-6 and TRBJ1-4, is DAGVTQSPTHLIKTRGQQVTLRCSPKSGHDTVSWYQQALGQGPQFIFQYYEEEERQRGNFPDRFSGHQFPNYSSELNVNALLLGDSALYLCASSLIGVVDEKLFFGSGTQLSVL.

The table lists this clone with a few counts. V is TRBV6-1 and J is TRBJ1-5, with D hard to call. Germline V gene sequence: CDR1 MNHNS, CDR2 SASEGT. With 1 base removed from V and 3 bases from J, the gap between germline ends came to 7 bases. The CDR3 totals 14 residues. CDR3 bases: TGTGCCAGCAGTGAAGATCAGGCCAATCAGCCCCAGCATTTT. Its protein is CASSEDQANQPQHF.